This is a list of T cell receptor beta chains from one sample in a study of shared clonotypes between healthy human individuals. Measured with immunoSEQ multiplex PCR; TCRdb has only the in-frame clones, and not every one. This sample has 2 million to 2.5 million clones, with approximately 93% found just once. The sample comprised naive CD4+ T cells from PBMCs. These receptors were taken from a man aged 18 to 29 in good health. Some clones in this sample may be carry-over from other donors' samples. Each CDR3 is given with its conserved first and last residue. The D gene is left open where the match is weak. Expanded clones get a size class; other rows say once, few or many, or leave the size out.

j_gene,abundance,d_gene,v_gene,CDR3nt,CDR3aa
TRBJ2-1,.,.,TRBV30,TGTGCCTGGAGTGCGGGGTCGATTAAGCAGTTCTTC,CAWSAGSIKQFF
TRBJ1-5,.,TRBD1,TRBV11-2,TGTGCCAGCAGTCCTCAGGGGGGCCACAATCAGCCCCAGCATTTT,CASSPQGGHNQPQHF
TRBJ2-4,.,.,TRBV10-2,TGCGCCAGCAGTGAGTCGAGCAGGGGTGGCTGGATTCAGTACTTC,CASSESSRGGWIQYF
TRBJ1-5,.,.,TRBV19,TGTGCCAGTAGTATAGGACGTGGGGGGGGTCAGCCCCAGCATTTT,CASSIGRGGGQPQHF
TRBJ2-2,.,.,TRBV6-5,TGTGCCAGCAGCCCCTCGACCGGGGAGCTGTTTTTT,CASSPSTGELFF
TRBJ2-7,.,.,TRBV5-1,TGCGCCAGCAACGAAGGACTCGAGCAGTACTTC,CASNEGLEQYF
TRBJ2-5,once,.,TRBV5-4,TGTGCCAGCAGCAGGGGACGCCAAGAGACCCAGTACTTC,CASSRGRQETQYF
TRBJ2-1,.,TRBD2,TRBV27,TGTGCCAGCGGACTAGCGGGAAAATACAATGAGCAGTTCTTC,CASGLAGKYNEQFF
TRBJ2-1,.,.,TRBV28,TGTGCCAGCAGTATATCTGGGGGTTCCTACAATGAGCAGTTCTTC,CASSISGGSYNEQFF
TRBJ2-1,.,.,TRBV7-9,TGTGCCACCAGGGGACTACACAATGAGCAGTTCTTC,CATRGLHNEQFF